These T cell receptor beta chains were read from a single sample in a study of T cell responses to AZD1222 COVID-19 vaccine. Libraries were prepared by immunoSEQ multiplex PCR; TCRdb keeps only in-frame clonotypes and omits some of them. The sample has some 80,000 clones, 75% to 95% seen once; the top ten hold about 3.1%. The sample consisted of peripheral blood, taken 28 days after the second AZD1222 dose. Receptors were obtained from an adult who received the AZD1222 COVID-19 vaccine. CDR3s include the opening cysteine and the closing phenylalanine or tryptophan. The D gene is left open where the match is weak.

j_gene	v_gene	d_gene	CDR3nt	CDR3aa
TRBJ1-1	TRBV5-1	TRBD1	TGCGCCAGCAGCTTGGATGGACAGGGACACACTGAAGCTTTCTTT	CASSLDGQGHTEAFF
TRBJ2-6	TRBV7-3	-	TGTGCCAGTGCGAGGCTTACTGGGGCCAACGTCCTGACTTTC	CASARLTGANVLTF
TRBJ1-4	TRBV18	TRBD1	TGTGCCAGCTCACCCAGGACAGGGCCTAATGAAAAACTGTTTTTT	CASSPRTGPNEKLFF
TRBJ1-3	TRBV5-6	-	TGTGCCAGCAGCTTTCAGGTCAGGCCTCACTCTGGAAACACCATATATTTT	CASSFQVRPHSGNTIYF
TRBJ2-1	TRBV29-1	TRBD2	TGCAGCGTTGGGACTAGCGGGAGCGGCAATGAGCAGTTCTTC	CSVGTSGSGNEQFF
TRBJ2-7	TRBV3-1/TRBV3-2	TRBD2	TGTGCCAGCAGCATGGGACTAGCTCTCTACGAGCAGTACTTC	CASSMGLALYEQYF
TRBJ1-5	TRBV7-8	-	TGTGCCAGCAGCTTAGGAACACTTAATCAGCCCCAGCATTTT	CASSLGTLNQPQHF
TRBJ2-7	TRBV12-3/TRBV12-4	-	TGTGCCAGCACCCTCTCTGCAGGGGACGAGCAGTACTTC	CASTLSAGDEQYF
TRBJ2-6	TRBV3-1/TRBV3-2	TRBD1	TGTGCCAGCAGCCCGACAGGGGATGGGGCCAACGTCCTGACTTTC	CASSPTGDGANVLTF
TRBJ1-2	TRBV5-8	-	TGTGCCAGCAGCTTAAGGGAATATTCTAGCTATGGCTACACCTTC	CASSLREYSSYGYTF
TRBJ2-3	TRBV5-1	TRBD1	TGCGCCAGCAGCCTGAGTGGGTCAGGGGGTTCGGGCACAGATACGCAGTATTTT	CASSLSGSGGSGTDTQYF
TRBJ2-2	TRBV11-2	-	TGTGCCAGCAGCTACCCGGGGGGGGAGCTGTTTTTT	CASSYPGGELFF
TRBJ1-1	TRBV10-3	-	TGTGCCATCAGTGTTGGGTCCTACTTCAATCAGAACACTGAAGCTTTCTTT	CAISVGSYFNQNTEAFF
TRBJ2-1	TRBV19	TRBD2	TGTGCCAGTACCCAGCGGGGGGGGAGTTCCTACAATGAGCAGTTCTTC	CASTQRGGSSYNEQFF
TRBJ1-3	TRBV4-2	-	TGTGCCAGCAGCCAAGTCGGTGGGGGCAAAAAAGGAAACACCATATATTTT	CASSQVGGGKKGNTIYF
TRBJ2-5	TRBV7-2	TRBD1	TGTGCCAGCAGCTTAGATGGGACAGGGAGAGAGACCCAGTACTTC	CASSLDGTGRETQYF
TRBJ2-3	TRBV3-1/TRBV3-2	TRBD2	TGTGCCAGCAGCCAGGGACTAGCGGCAAACACAGATACGCAGTATTTT	CASSQGLAANTDTQYF
TRBJ2-7	TRBV11-1	-	TGTGCCAGCAGCCTTTGGGGCAACGAGCAGTACTTC	CASSLWGNEQYF
TRBJ1-5	TRBV6-5	-	TGTGCCGGTGCCCAGGCGCTTAGCAATCAGCCCCAGCATTTT	CAGAQALSNQPQHF
TRBJ1-1	TRBV6-4	-	TGTGCCAGCAGTGAAGCACAGAACACTGAAGCTTTCTTT	CASSEAQNTEAFF
TRBJ2-1	TRBV29-1	-	TGCAGCGTTGAGAGTTATGAGCAGTTCTTC	CSVESYEQFF
TRBJ2-1	TRBV19	-	TGTGCCAGTAGTATAAGGACAGAGTACAATGAGCAGTTCTTC	CASSIRTEYNEQFF
TRBJ2-7	TRBV5-1	-	TGCGCCAGCAGCCGTACCTCCGGACCACGCTCCTACGAGCAGTACTTC	CASSRTSGPRSYEQYF
TRBJ1-1	TRBV30	TRBD1	TGTGCCTGGAGTGCTATAGACAGGGCGAACACTGAAGCTTTCTTT	CAWSAIDRANTEAFF
TRBJ2-1	TRBV7-2	-	TGTGCCAGCAGCTTAGTCGTCGGGCTAGCTGGCAATGAGCAGTTCTTC	CASSLVVGLAGNEQFF
TRBJ1-6	TRBV11-3	-	TGTGCCAGCAGCTTGGGGCAGGGGTTATATTCACCCCTCCACTTT	CASSLGQGLYSPLHF
TRBJ1-5	TRBV18	-	TGTGCCAGCTCACCGTTGGGAGGGGAAAGAAATCAGCCCCAGCATTTT	CASSPLGGERNQPQHF